Listed below are T cell receptor beta chains from one sample, sequenced in a study of T cell clones after liver transplantation. TCRdb's copy holds only in-frame clones and misses some; the assay was immunoSEQ multiplex PCR. The table includes 85,000 to 110,000 clones, around 80% detected once. The starting material was CD4+ T cells from blood, obtained approximately 50 months after liver transplant. These receptor sequences come from a human patient who received a liver transplant. Some T cells may trace back to the graft donor. The CDR3 runs from the conserved cysteine through the conserved F or W. D genes are given only for firm matches. Clone size is stated in some rows and not others, as once, few, many or a class when expanded.

CDR3 length: 12; J gene: TRBJ2-7; V gene: TRBV28; clone size: once; D gene: NA; CDR3 protein: CASTRQLYEQYF; CDR3 DNA: TGTGCCAGTACCAGACAGTTATACGAGCAGTACTTC
CDR3 length: 14; J gene: TRBJ2-5; V gene: TRBV21-1; clone size: NA; D gene: NA; CDR3 protein: CASSKGGGKETQYF; CDR3 DNA: TGTGCCAGCAGCAAAGGGGGAGGGAAAGAGACCCAGTACTTC
CDR3 length: 15; J gene: TRBJ2-7; V gene: TRBV18; clone size: NA; D gene: NA; CDR3 protein: CASSPLDAVSYEQYF; CDR3 DNA: TGTGCCAGCTCACCATTGGACGCAGTCTCCTACGAGCAGTACTTC
CDR3 length: 15; J gene: TRBJ2-2; V gene: TRBV27; clone size: NA; D gene: NA; CDR3 protein: CASSLFGLYTGELFF; CDR3 DNA: TGTGCCAGCAGTTTATTCGGCCTATACACCGGGGAGCTGTTTTTT
CDR3 length: 14; J gene: TRBJ2-7; V gene: TRBV5-1; clone size: NA; D gene: TRBD2; CDR3 protein: CASSLTSGSYEQYF; CDR3 DNA: TGCGCCAGCAGCTTGACTAGCGGATCCTACGAGCAGTACTTC
CDR3 length: 13; J gene: TRBJ1-5; V gene: TRBV19; clone size: NA; D gene: NA; CDR3 protein: CASRDSFNQPQHF; CDR3 DNA: TGTGCCAGTAGAGACAGCTTCAATCAGCCCCAGCATTTT
CDR3 length: 19; J gene: TRBJ2-6; V gene: TRBV19; clone size: NA; D gene: TRBD1; CDR3 protein: CASSIRKGASSSGANVLTF; CDR3 DNA: TGTGCCAGTAGTATTAGAAAGGGGGCTTCCAGCTCTGGGGCCAACGTCCTGACTTTC
CDR3 length: 9; J gene: TRBJ2-1; V gene: TRBV28; clone size: NA; D gene: NA; CDR3 protein: CASSSPVFF; CDR3 DNA: TGTGCCAGCAGTAGCCCGGTGTTCTTC
CDR3 length: 13; J gene: TRBJ1-2; V gene: TRBV30; clone size: NA; D gene: NA; CDR3 protein: CAWSVNTNYGYTF; CDR3 DNA: TGTGCCTGGAGTGTAAACACTAACTATGGCTACACCTTC
CDR3 length: 16; J gene: TRBJ2-7; V gene: TRBV6-6; clone size: NA; D gene: TRBD1; CDR3 protein: CASSYSPGQGKSEQYF; CDR3 DNA: TGTGCCAGCAGTTACTCCCCCGGACAGGGAAAAAGCGAGCAGTACTTC
CDR3 length: 13; J gene: TRBJ1-2; V gene: TRBV6-5; clone size: once; D gene: NA; CDR3 protein: CASSYGLSRGYTF; CDR3 DNA: TGTGCCAGCAGTTACGGGCTTTCCCGGGGCTACACCTTC
CDR3 length: 11; J gene: TRBJ1-1; V gene: TRBV9; clone size: few; D gene: NA; CDR3 protein: CASSPTTEAFF; CDR3 DNA: TGTGCCAGCAGCCCAACCACTGAAGCTTTCTTT
CDR3 length: 18; J gene: TRBJ2-3; V gene: TRBV7-2; clone size: once; D gene: TRBD2; CDR3 protein: CASSLVRTSGDSTDTQYF; CDR3 DNA: TGTGCCAGCAGCTTAGTCCGTACTAGCGGGGATAGCACAGATACGCAGTATTTT
CDR3 length: 14; J gene: TRBJ2-7; V gene: TRBV29-1; clone size: few; D gene: TRBD1; CDR3 protein: CSVDGRGTGTEQYF; CDR3 DNA: TGCAGCGTTGACGGTCGCGGGACAGGGACCGAGCAGTACTTC
CDR3 length: 14; J gene: TRBJ2-1; V gene: TRBV19; clone size: once; D gene: NA; CDR3 protein: CASSIGAGYNEQFF; CDR3 DNA: TGTGCCAGTAGTATAGGGGCGGGATACAATGAGCAGTTCTTC
CDR3 length: 13; J gene: TRBJ2-2; V gene: TRBV30; clone size: NA; D gene: NA; CDR3 protein: CAWREQGLGELFF; CDR3 DNA: TGTGCCTGGAGGGAACAGGGACTCGGGGAGCTGTTTTTT
CDR3 length: 16; J gene: TRBJ1-1; V gene: TRBV7-2; clone size: NA; D gene: NA; CDR3 protein: CASSPDWGHRNTEAFF; CDR3 DNA: TGTGCCAGCAGCCCAGACTGGGGACACCGAAACACTGAAGCTTTCTTT
CDR3 length: 15; J gene: TRBJ2-2; V gene: TRBV29-1; clone size: NA; D gene: TRBD1; CDR3 protein: CSVYDRGKGTGELFF; CDR3 DNA: TGCAGCGTTTACGACAGGGGAAAGGGCACCGGGGAGCTGTTTTTT
CDR3 length: 15; J gene: TRBJ1-1; V gene: TRBV6-5; clone size: NA; D gene: NA; CDR3 protein: CASRKVTRKNTEAFF; CDR3 DNA: TGTGCCAGCAGGAAGGTGACACGTAAGAACACTGAAGCTTTCTTT
CDR3 length: 15; J gene: TRBJ2-4; V gene: TRBV9; clone size: NA; D gene: NA; CDR3 protein: CASSGSPVPKNIQYF; CDR3 DNA: TGTGCCAGCAGCGGATCCCCGGTGCCCAAAAACATTCAGTACTTC
CDR3 length: 17; J gene: TRBJ2-1; V gene: TRBV7-2; clone size: NA; D gene: NA; CDR3 protein: CASSLVPQGRFYNEQFF; CDR3 DNA: TGTGCCAGCAGCTTAGTTCCACAGGGTCGATTCTACAATGAGCAGTTCTTC
CDR3 length: 15; J gene: TRBJ2-2; V gene: TRBV6-1; clone size: NA; D gene: TRBD1; CDR3 protein: CASSERTGGSGELFF; CDR3 DNA: TGTGCCAGCAGTGAAAGGACAGGGGGCAGCGGGGAGCTGTTTTTT
CDR3 length: 15; J gene: TRBJ1-2; V gene: TRBV6-5; clone size: NA; D gene: TRBD1; CDR3 protein: CATSPGGLANYGYTF; CDR3 DNA: TGTGCCACCTCCCCAGGGGGCTTAGCTAACTATGGCTACACCTTC
CDR3 length: 13; J gene: TRBJ2-5; V gene: TRBV5-1; clone size: NA; D gene: NA; CDR3 protein: CASSWEDSETQYF; CDR3 DNA: TGCGCCAGCAGCTGGGAGGACAGCGAGACCCAGTACTTC
CDR3 length: 18; J gene: TRBJ2-1; V gene: TRBV7-6; clone size: NA; D gene: TRBD2; CDR3 protein: CASSFSGLGMSSYNEQFF; CDR3 DNA: TGTGCCAGCAGCTTTAGCGGGTTAGGTATGAGCTCCTACAATGAGCAGTTCTTC
CDR3 length: 14; J gene: TRBJ2-7; V gene: TRBV19; clone size: NA; D gene: NA; CDR3 protein: CASSISRQTYEQYF; CDR3 DNA: TGTGCCAGTAGTATATCCCGACAGACCTACGAGCAGTACTTC
CDR3 length: 14; J gene: TRBJ1-4; V gene: TRBV5-1; clone size: NA; D gene: NA; CDR3 protein: CASSLSSANEKLFF; CDR3 DNA: TGCGCCAGCAGCTTGAGTTCAGCTAATGAAAAACTGTTTTTT
CDR3 length: 15; J gene: TRBJ2-2; V gene: TRBV2; clone size: NA; D gene: NA; CDR3 protein: CASAIIWKNTGELFF; CDR3 DNA: TGTGCCAGCGCCATCATTTGGAAGAACACCGGGGAGCTGTTTTTT
CDR3 length: 19; J gene: TRBJ1-5; V gene: TRBV7-9; clone size: NA; D gene: TRBD1; CDR3 protein: CASSDEFIGTGGADQPQHF; CDR3 DNA: TGTGCCAGCAGCGACGAATTTATCGGGACAGGGGGCGCGGACCAGCCCCAGCATTTT
CDR3 length: 16; J gene: TRBJ1-3; V gene: TRBV4-1; clone size: NA; D gene: TRBD1; CDR3 protein: CASSQDPGTAGNTIYF; CDR3 DNA: TGCGCCAGCAGCCAAGATCCCGGGACAGCTGGAAACACCATATATTTT
CDR3 length: 18; J gene: TRBJ2-4; V gene: TRBV4-3; clone size: NA; D gene: TRBD1; CDR3 protein: CASSQAPGQGVAKNIQYF; CDR3 DNA: TGCGCCAGCAGCCAAGCCCCCGGGCAGGGGGTAGCCAAAAACATTCAGTACTTC
CDR3 length: 16; J gene: TRBJ1-1; V gene: TRBV6-1; clone size: NA; D gene: TRBD1; CDR3 protein: CASSERDRVQGTEAFF; CDR3 DNA: TGTGCCAGCAGTGAGCGAGACAGGGTTCAGGGCACTGAAGCTTTCTTT
CDR3 length: 16; J gene: TRBJ2-7; V gene: TRBV6-5; clone size: NA; D gene: NA; CDR3 protein: CASSSWGAKSSYEQYF; CDR3 DNA: TGTGCCAGCAGTTCCTGGGGAGCGAAAAGCTCCTACGAGCAGTACTTC
CDR3 length: 14; J gene: TRBJ1-1; V gene: TRBV7-2; clone size: NA; D gene: NA; CDR3 protein: CASSLVRPPPEAFF; CDR3 DNA: TGTGCCAGCAGCTTAGTCCGACCCCCCCCTGAAGCTTTCTTT
CDR3 length: 15; J gene: TRBJ2-5; V gene: TRBV27; clone size: NA; D gene: TRBD1; CDR3 protein: CASSQLQGPQETQYF; CDR3 DNA: TGTGCCAGCAGCCAATTACAGGGGCCTCAAGAGACCCAGTACTTC
CDR3 length: 15; J gene: TRBJ2-1; V gene: TRBV5-4; clone size: NA; D gene: NA; CDR3 protein: CASSPDIPKRNEQFF; CDR3 DNA: TGTGCCAGCAGCCCCGACATTCCGAAGAGGAATGAGCAGTTCTTC
CDR3 length: 15; J gene: TRBJ1-5; V gene: TRBV5-6; clone size: NA; D gene: TRBD1; CDR3 protein: CASSFGTGLSQPQHF; CDR3 DNA: TGTGCCAGCAGCTTCGGGACAGGGCTCTCTCAGCCCCAGCATTTT
CDR3 length: 15; J gene: TRBJ2-7; V gene: TRBV7-8; clone size: NA; D gene: NA; CDR3 protein: CASRSTRAGNYEQYF; CDR3 DNA: TGTGCCAGCAGATCCACCCGGGCCGGCAACTACGAGCAGTACTTC
CDR3 length: 13; J gene: TRBJ1-1; V gene: TRBV28; clone size: few; D gene: TRBD1; CDR3 protein: CASIEGGRTEAFF; CDR3 DNA: TGTGCCAGCATAGAAGGGGGCAGGACTGAAGCTTTCTTT
CDR3 length: 16; J gene: TRBJ2-1; V gene: TRBV7-2; clone size: NA; D gene: TRBD2; CDR3 protein: CASSPIRGSSYNEQFF; CDR3 DNA: TGTGCCAGCAGCCCTATCCGCGGGAGCTCCTACAATGAGCAGTTCTTC
CDR3 length: 13; J gene: TRBJ1-5; V gene: TRBV5-4; clone size: NA; D gene: NA; CDR3 protein: CASSRDINQPQHF; CDR3 DNA: TGTGCCAGCAGCCGGGACATTAATCAGCCCCAGCATTTT
CDR3 length: 15; J gene: TRBJ1-1; V gene: TRBV7-6; clone size: NA; D gene: NA; CDR3 protein: CASSLAISGSVEAFF; CDR3 DNA: TGTGCCAGCAGCTTAGCGATCTCAGGATCCGTTGAAGCTTTCTTT